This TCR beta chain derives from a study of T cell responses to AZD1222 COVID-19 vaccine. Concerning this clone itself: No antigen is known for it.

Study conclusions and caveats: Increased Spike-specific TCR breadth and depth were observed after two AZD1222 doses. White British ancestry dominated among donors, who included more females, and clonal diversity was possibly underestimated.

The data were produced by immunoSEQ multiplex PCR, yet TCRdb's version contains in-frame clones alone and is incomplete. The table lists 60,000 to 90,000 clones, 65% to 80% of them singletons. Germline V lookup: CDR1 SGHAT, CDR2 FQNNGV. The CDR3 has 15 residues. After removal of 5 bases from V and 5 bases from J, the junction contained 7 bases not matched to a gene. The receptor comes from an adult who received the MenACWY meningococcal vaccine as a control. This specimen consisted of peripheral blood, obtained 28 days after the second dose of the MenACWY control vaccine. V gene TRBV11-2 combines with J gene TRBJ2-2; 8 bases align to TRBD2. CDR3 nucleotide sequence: TGTGCCAGCAGCCCCGGGACTAGAATTACCGGGGAGCTGTTTTTT. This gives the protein CASSPGTRITGELFF.